A selection of T cell receptor beta chains follows, all from one sample in a study of shared T cell receptors in the human thymus. The repertoire was sequenced with immunoSEQ multiplex PCR; TCRdb's copy has only in-frame clones and lacks some. The sample has about 660,000 clones, approximately 88% seen once. Another study also made use of these data, one on human thymus T cells.

The sample consisted of thymocytes. Receptors were obtained from a boy under two years old with a congenital heart defect. Both conserved end residues are part of each CDR3. D genes are given only for firm matches. Clone size is not always given. Where it is, it says once, few, many or a class for expanded clones.

d_call	v_call	clone_size	j_call	cdr3_nt	cdr3_aa
-	TRBV5-8	-	TRBJ2-7	TGTGCCAGCAGCTCCACAGGGAGGGGATCCTACGAGCAGTACTTC	CASSSTGRGSYEQYF
TRBD1	TRBV12-5	few	TRBJ1-1	TGTGCTAGTGGTTTGGAAACCGGGACAGGGTGGAACACTGAAGCTTTCTTT	CASGLETGTGWNTEAFF
-	TRBV5-1	-	TRBJ2-7	TGCGCCAGCAGCTTGGTGGGACAAGGACGGGGAGGGTCCTACGAGCAGTACTTC	CASSLVGQGRGGSYEQYF
TRBD2	TRBV18	-	TRBJ2-7	TGTGCCAGCTCACCACCGGGGGGAGGGCCCACCCCCTACGAGCAGTACTTC	CASSPPGGGPTPYEQYF
TRBD2	TRBV27	-	TRBJ2-1	TGTGCCAGCAGTCATAGCGGGTCTGAGCAGTTCTTC	CASSHSGSEQFF
TRBD2	TRBV7-2	-	TRBJ2-1	TGTGCCAGCAGCCTTTCGGGACTAGCGGGAGATGAGCAGTTCTTC	CASSLSGLAGDEQFF
TRBD1	TRBV6-5	-	TRBJ2-3	TGTGCCAGCAGCCGGGACAGGGGGCACACAGATACGCAGTATTTT	CASSRDRGHTDTQYF
TRBD2	TRBV18	-	TRBJ2-6	TGTGCCAGCTCATCGCGACTAGCGGACCCGAATTCTGGGGCCAACGTCCTGACTTTC	CASSSRLADPNSGANVLTF
TRBD1	TRBV5-6	once	TRBJ1-4	TGTGCCAGCAGCTTGGACGGACAGGGCAAGAACGAAAAACTGTTTTTT	CASSLDGQGKNEKLFF
TRBD2	TRBV19	-	TRBJ2-1	TGTGCCAGTAGTAAGGCTAGCGGGAGGACGGCTGAGCAGTTCTTC	CASSKASGRTAEQFF
-	TRBV4-3	-	TRBJ2-5	TGCGCCAGCAGCCAAGACCCGGGACCCAGGGGGACCCAGTACTTC	CASSQDPGPRGTQYF
TRBD1	TRBV27	-	TRBJ1-2	TGTGCCAGCAGTTCCGACAGGGCCTATGGCTACACCTTC	CASSSDRAYGYTF
TRBD2	TRBV7-9	once	TRBJ2-3	TGTGCCAGCACCTTAAGGAGCGGGAGTGGGGATACGCAGTATTTT	CASTLRSGSGDTQYF
TRBD2	TRBV19	-	TRBJ2-1	TGTGCCAGTAGTATAAGAACTAGCGGGAGCTCCTACAATGAGCAGTTCTTC	CASSIRTSGSSYNEQFF